This TCR beta chain appears in the sequencing data of a study of blood T cell repertoires in COVID-19. Study-level background: Samples taken during acute and convalescent COVID-19 were collected in the United States, Italy and Spain. PBMCs, B-cell-depleted T cells, or T cells were the source of the cDNA or gDNA that made up the material.

This CDR3 comprises 16 residues. Trimming shortened V by 4 bases and J by 8 bases, and 21 bases separated the two germline ends. Per germline, CDR1 SGHRS and CDR2 YFSETQ. As originally analysed: By means of reference gene primer amplification, nucleated cell counts were estimated. Produced via immunoSEQ multiplex PCR; TCRdb's table is partial and in-frame only. The V and J calls and clone size were taken over from that table, and D and trimming were inferred from the DNA. The table lists roughly 120,000 clones, 88% of them singletons, with 0.88% in the top ten. The chain is built from TRBV5-1 and TRBJ2-2, with D possibly TRBD1 on 5 matching bases. Sequencing was done on a sample of peripheral blood. The TCR comes from a woman aged 45-65 years with active or convalescent COVID-19. The CDR3 DNA follows: TGCGCCAGCAGCCCCCGAGGTCAGACAGCAATGGGGGAGCTGTTTTTT. Its translation is CASSPRGQTAMGELFF.